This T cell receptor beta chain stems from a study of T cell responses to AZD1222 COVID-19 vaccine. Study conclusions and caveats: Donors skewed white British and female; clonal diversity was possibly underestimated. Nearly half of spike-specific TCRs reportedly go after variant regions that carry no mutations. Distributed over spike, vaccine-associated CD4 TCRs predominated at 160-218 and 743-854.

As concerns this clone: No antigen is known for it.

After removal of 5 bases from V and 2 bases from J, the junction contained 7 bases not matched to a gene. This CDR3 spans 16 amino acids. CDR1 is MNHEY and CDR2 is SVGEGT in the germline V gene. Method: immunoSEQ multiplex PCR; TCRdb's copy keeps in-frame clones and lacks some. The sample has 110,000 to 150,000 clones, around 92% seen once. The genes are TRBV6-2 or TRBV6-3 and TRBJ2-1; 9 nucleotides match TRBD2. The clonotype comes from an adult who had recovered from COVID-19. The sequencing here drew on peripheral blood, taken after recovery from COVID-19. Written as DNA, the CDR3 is TGTGCCAGCAGTCTCGGACTAGCGAGACCCTACAATGAGCAGTTCTTC. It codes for CASSLGLARPYNEQFF.